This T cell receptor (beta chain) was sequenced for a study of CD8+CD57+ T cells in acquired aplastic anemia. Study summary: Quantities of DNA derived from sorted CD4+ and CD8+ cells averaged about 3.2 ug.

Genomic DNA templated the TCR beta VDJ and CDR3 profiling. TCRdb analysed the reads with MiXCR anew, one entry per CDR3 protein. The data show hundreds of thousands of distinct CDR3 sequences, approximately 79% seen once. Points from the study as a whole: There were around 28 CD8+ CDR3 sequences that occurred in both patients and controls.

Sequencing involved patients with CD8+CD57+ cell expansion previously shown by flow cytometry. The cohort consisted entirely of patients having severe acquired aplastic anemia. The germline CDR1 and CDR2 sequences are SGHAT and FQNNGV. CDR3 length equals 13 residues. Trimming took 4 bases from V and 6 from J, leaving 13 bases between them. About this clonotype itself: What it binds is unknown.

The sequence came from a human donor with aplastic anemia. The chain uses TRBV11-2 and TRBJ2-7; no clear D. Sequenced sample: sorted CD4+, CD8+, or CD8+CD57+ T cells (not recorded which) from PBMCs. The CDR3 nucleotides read TGTGCCAGCAGCTCCTCGAAGTTTTCCGAGCAGTACTTC. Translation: CASSSSKFSEQYF.